This T cell receptor beta chain derives from a study of regulatory T cells in long-lasting Graves disease. Specified time point: newly diagnosed GD, antithyroid drugs for less than 3 months. PBMCs provided the RNA from which the TCR library was made. Germline lookup yields CDR1 SGHNT and CDR2 YENEEA. The V segment lost 2 bases and the J segment 4 bases; nucleotides outside the gene matches: 6. The CDR3 has 15 residues. For TCR beta, libraries came from iRepertoire HTBI primers and Arm-PCR of CDR3 regions. TCRdb reprocessed the multiplex PCR reads via MiXCR and lists one record per CDR3 protein. The sample consists of around 400,000 distinct CDR3 sequences, over 12% of them appearing once. Study findings and constraints: A greater number of public clonotypes (about 3,000) was shared by persistent patients than by new patients (roughly 880).

This clonotype was counted many times. What it binds is not known. These data also featured in a second study, about T cells in Graves' hyperthyroidism and ophthalmopathy. Per that study: First-round RT-PCR with HTBI primers amplified the TCR CDR3 region.

This TCR was sampled from a woman aged 40 to 50 with Graves disease. V gene TRBV11-3 combines with J gene TRBJ2-3; 7 nucleotides align to TRBD1. The sequencing used peripheral blood mononuclear cells (PBMCs), collected at new diagnosis, from a patient treated with antithyroid drugs. The CDR3 here is CASSLIGGASDTQYF. As DNA, the CDR3 is TGTGCCAGCAGCTTAATAGGGGGCGCCTCAGATACGCAGTATTTT.